The clone carrying this TCR beta chain was counted at least ten times. Germline CDR1 is MDHEN and CDR2 is SYDVKM. Germline trimming cut 3 bases from V and 8 bases from J; bases unmatched to any gene: 7. The CDR3 length is 15 residues. This specimen belongs to a study of regulatory T cells in long-lasting Graves disease. Combining iRepertoire HTBI primers with Arm-PCR of CDR3 regions, the authors built TCR beta libraries. TCRdb fed the multiplex PCR reads into MiXCR, producing one record per CDR3 protein. The table has 400,000 to 500,000 distinct CDR3 sequences, less than 15% seen once; the top ten hold under 20%. Described time point: newly diagnosed GD, antithyroid drugs for less than 3 months. Extracted RNA from PBMCs served as the source of the TCR library. These data were likewise used in another study, on T cells in Graves' hyperthyroidism and ophthalmopathy.

Sequenced here: peripheral blood mononuclear cells (PBMCs), sampled at new diagnosis, from a patient treated with antithyroid drugs. V is TRBV28 and J is TRBJ2-1; 10 positions agree with TRBD1. The TCR sequence derives from a woman in her fifties or sixties with Graves disease. For the CDR3, the DNA is TGTGCCAGCAGTTTGCCGGGACAGGGGTCATATGAGCAGTTCTTC. Its translation: CASSLPGQGSYEQFF.